This TCR beta chain stems from a study of blood T cell repertoires in COVID-19. Study details: T cells, B-cell-depleted T cells, or PBMCs provided the cDNA or gDNA that served as material.

Assay: immunoSEQ multiplex PCR; the TCRdb copy retains only in-frame clones and omits some. The data show roughly 280,000 clones, roughly 87% seen once. The CDR3 runs 14 residues. CDR1 and CDR2 from the germline V gene are SGHTA and FQGNSA. V shed 5 bases and J 9 bases; nucleotides not matched to a gene: 9. The TCR originated in a woman in her 50s who had recovered from COVID-19. Sample: peripheral blood. This chain links TRBV7-2 with TRBJ1-5, with 8 positions matching TRBD1. In nucleotides, the CDR3 is TGTGCCAGCAGCCCATCCCAGGGGGCGAGGCCCCAGCATTTT. It yields the protein CASSPSQGARPQHF.